This TCR beta chain was captured in a study of blood T cell repertoires in COVID-19. Turning to the study itself: Sites across the United States, Italy and Spain contributed samples from acute and convalescent COVID-19. PBMCs, B-cell-depleted T cells, or T cells provided the cDNA or gDNA that made up the material.

Authors' methods: The assay estimated nucleated cells by amplifying reference gene primers. Produced via immunoSEQ multiplex PCR; TCRdb's table is partial and in-frame only. V, J and clone size were drawn from that table, and D and trimming were deduced from the DNA. Among around 91,000 clones, 85% were seen once, and the ten largest hold approximately 40%. Germline V gene lookup returns CDR1 LGHDT and CDR2 YNNKEL (reference sequence). The CDR3 length is 14 residues. V lost 1 base to trimming and J lost 7 bases, with 8 bases between them. The clonotype comes from an elderly man with acute or convalescent COVID-19. Sequencing was carried out using peripheral blood. This rearrangement joins TRBV3-1 (or the pseudogene TRBV3-2) to TRBJ1-6; the D gene is possibly TRBD1 (5 bases). The CDR3, as DNA: TGTGCCAGCAGCCAAGGGACATTCAATTCACCCCTCCACTTT. Its translation is CASSQGTFNSPLHF.